These 9 T cell receptor beta chains came from one sample sequenced in a study of follicular helper T cells after annual influenza vaccination (dated by TCRdb to the late 2010s). The library was generated by the immunoSEQ multiplex PCR assay. Not all clones reach the TCRdb copy of this immuneACCESS table, which keeps in-frame sequences only. Checked studies attribute under half of the gap to unresolved V genes and leave the rest unexplained. The sample has about 10,000 clones on record, 80% to 90% of them singletons. Approximately 0.47% of the sample is taken by the ten largest. The sample's time point label, decoded: 2015-2016 season, 7 days after influenza vaccination. The input for sequencing was CXCR5+ CD38- circulating T follicular helper cells from blood, taken 7 days after influenza vaccination. Taken with the paper, the label for cell subset or site translates to: circulating Tfh, non-naive CD4+CXCR5+PD-1+ (ICOS+CD38+ or ICOS-CD38-). All receptors come from an adult who received the influenza vaccine.

This chain joins TRBV29-1 and TRBJ2-5, with unresolved D. V lost 2 bases and J lost 0, with 7 bases in between. This CDR3 is 13 amino acids long. Germline V gene sequence: CDR1 SQVTM, CDR2 ANQGSEA. The CDR3 DNA reads TGCAGCGTTGAAATTTCGTACCAAGAGACCCAGTACTTC. Amino acids: CSVEISYQETQYF.

About this clone: This sample also contains other DNA sequences that code for the same CDR3. The rearrangement joins TRBV5-6 to TRBJ1-5; D unresolved. Germline CDR1 reads SGHDT; CDR2 reads YYEEEE. V was shortened by 1 base and J by 0 bases, with 14 bases between the two germline ends. The CDR3 sequence is 17 residues long. The CDR3 sequence: CASSLRKDPNSNQPQHF. As DNA, the CDR3 is TGTGCCAGCAGCTTGCGTAAGGACCCAAATAGCAATCAGCCCCAGCATTTT.

The chain joins TRBV11-2 to TRBJ1-1, with 9 nucleotides matching TRBD1. The junction had 7 bases not matched to a gene; V was cut back by 7 bases and J by 4 bases. The CDR3 consists of 14 residues. Germline assignment: CDR1 SGHAT and CDR2 FQNNGV. CDR3 DNA sequence: TGTGCCAGCACCGCGGACAGGGGAAGCACTGAAGCTTTCTTT. Its protein product is CASTADRGSTEAFF. The whole variable domain, remainder taken from reference TRBV11-2 and TRBJ1-1, is EAGVAQSPRYKIIEKRQSVAFWCNPISGHATLYWYQQILGQGPKLLIQFQNNGVVDDSQLPKDRFSAERLKGVDSTLKIQPAKLEDSAVYLCASTADRGSTEAFFGQGTRLTVV.

The chain is built from TRBV15 and TRBJ1-2; D may be TRBD1 (5 bases). The V end lost 1 base, the J end lost 6 bases, and 15 bases lay between the germline ends. This CDR3 comprises 15 residues. CDR1 is LNHNV and CDR2 is YYDKDF in the germline V gene (reference sequence). The CDR3 region is CATSRVGTEGDGYTF. The CDR3 DNA follows: TGTGCCACCAGCAGAGTTGGCACAGAAGGGGATGGCTACACCTTC. Together with reference TRBV15 and TRBJ1-2, the CDR3 gives the full variable domain: DAMVIQNPRYQVTQFGKPVTLSCSQTLNHNVMYWYQQKSSQAPKLLFHYYDKDFNNEADTPDNFQSRRPNTSFCFLDIRSPGLGDTAMYLCATSRVGTEGDGYTFGSGTRLTVV.

This sequence joins TRBV15 and TRBJ2-2; D is undetermined. The germline V gene encodes CDR1 LNHNV and CDR2 YYDKDF (reference sequence). The CDR3 runs 12 residues. Trimming cost V 0 bases and J 7 bases, with 3 bases left between them. The CDR3 spells CATSRDRGELFF. The CDR3, as DNA: TGTGCCACCAGCAGAGATCGCGGGGAGCTGTTTTTT.

This chain uses TRBV29-1 with TRBJ2-7; tentative D call: TRBD2 (7 bases). The length of the CDR3 is 14 residues. The V gene's germline CDR1 is SQVTM and CDR2 ANQGSEA. V was clipped by 4 bases and J by 7 bases, with 20 bases between them. CDR3: CSVGWGGATSEQYF. DNA of the CDR3: TGCAGCGTTGGTTGGGGGGGCGCCACTTCGGAGCAGTACTTC.

The rearrangement links TRBV27 to TRBJ2-2; D is unclear. Germline CDR1 and CDR2: MNHEY and SMNVEV (reference sequence). CDR3 length: 14 residues. The ends were cut back, 6 bases at V and 0 bases at J, with 8 bases in the middle. For the CDR3, the DNA is TGTGCCAGCAGGGGCCCCCCGAACACCGGGGAGCTGTTTTTT. As protein: CASRGPPNTGELFF.

V is TRBV19 and J is TRBJ1-5; D remains unclear. V was cut by 6 bases and J by 0 bases, with 9 bases left in between. Germline V gene data show CDR1 as LNHDA and CDR2 as SQIVND (reference sequence). This CDR3 region has 14 residues. Here the CDR3 DNA reads TGTGCCAGTAGACAGCGGGGTAGCAATCAGCCCCAGCATTTT. Residues: CASRQRGSNQPQHF. The entire variable domain, with the rest obtained from reference TRBV19 and TRBJ1-5, is as follows: DGGITQSPKYLFRKEGQNVTLSCEQNLNHDAMYWYRQDPGQGLRLIYYSQIVNDFQKGDIAEGYSVSREKKESFPLTVTSAQKNPTAFYLCASRQRGSNQPQHFGDGTRLSIL.

This chain uses TRBV2 with TRBJ1-5; D gene unclear. Germline-derived CDR1 and CDR2 are SNHLY and FYNNEI. The V end was cut by 1 base, the J end by 7 bases, with 11 bases between. This CDR3 has 14 amino acids. The CDR3 DNA is TGTGCCAGCAGTGAAGGATGGGCAGTCCAGCCCCAGCATTTT. Its protein is CASSEGWAVQPQHF.